Presented here are 20 T cell receptor beta chains from one specimen sequenced in a study of cytomegalovirus exposure and HLA in healthy donors. PCR used 60 Vbeta primers and 13 Jbeta primers. TCRdb's table, derived via immunoSEQ multiplex PCR, lists solely in-frame clones and lacks some. This table has about 150,000 clones, 70% to 85% appearing once. The material sequenced was PBMCs. The receptor set was obtained from a woman aged 45-59 years in good health and CMV-seropositive.

The gene calls are TRBV7-8 and TRBJ2-1, with TRBD1 matching over 8 bases. The V and J ends lost 4 bases and 5 bases, in that order; junction bases with no gene match: 1. The CDR3 has 13 amino acids. CDR1 is SGHVS and CDR2 is FQNEAQ in the germline V gene. CDR3 residues: CASSSDRDNEQFF. The CDR3 DNA reads as TGTGCCAGCAGCTCGGACAGGGACAATGAGCAGTTCTTC. Variable domain in full (rest from reference TRBV7-8 and TRBJ2-1): GAGVSQSPRYKVAKRGQDVALRCDPISGHVSLFWYQQALGQGPEFLTYFQNEAQLDKSGLPSDRFFAERPEGSVSTLKIQRTQQEDSAVYLCASSSDRDNEQFFGPGTRLTVL.

The rearrangement joins TRBV4-3 to TRBJ2-2; TRBD2 matches 9 bases. The CDR3 runs to 16 residues. With 2 bases clipped from V and 6 bases from J, the junction kept 7 bases outside the gene matches. In germline, CDR1 is LGHNA, CDR2 YSLEER. The CDR3 sequence is CASSQPSGAAPGELFF. CDR3 sequence (DNA): TGCGCCAGCAGCCAACCTAGCGGGGCGGCCCCCGGGGAGCTGTTTTTT.

The chain has TRBV29-1 and TRBJ2-3; TRBD2 is a possible D gene (6 bases). V shed 3 bases and J shed 7 bases, with 8 bases lying between them. There are 11 residues in the CDR3. CDR1 is SQVTM, CDR2 ANQGSEA, per germline. The CDR3 sequence: CSVDGGNTQYF. The CDR3 DNA reads as TGCAGCGTTGATGGGGGGAATACGCAGTATTTT.

The chain recombines TRBV6-1 with TRBJ1-3, with D hard to call. The ends were cut back, 4 bases at V and 8 bases at J, with 15 bases in the middle. Looked up from germline, CDR1 is MNHNS and CDR2 is SASEGT. The CDR3 runs 14 residues. The CDR3 sequence: CASSGDSRVDTIYF. The DNA for the CDR3 is TGTGCCAGCAGTGGCGATTCGAGGGTCGACACCATATATTTT.

V gene TRBV7-2 combines with J gene TRBJ1-2, with 9 positions matching TRBD1. The CDR3 runs to 13 residues. Unmatched junction bases numbered 8, after V lost 7 bases and J lost 8 bases. CDR1 is SGHTA, CDR2 FQGNSA, per germline. The CDR3 loop reads CASNIQGARGYTF. CDR3 sequence (DNA): TGTGCCAGCAATATACAGGGGGCAAGAGGCTACACCTTC.

The J gene is TRBJ1-5, the V gene TRBV7-9, with D unclear. The CDR3 covers 14 residues. V lost 4 bases to trimming and J lost 0 bases, with 7 bases between them. CDR1 is SEHNR and CDR2 is FQNEAQ in the germline V gene (reference sequence). CDR3 nucleotide sequence: TGTGCCAGCAGCTCGGGGTATAGCAATCAGCCCCAGCATTTT. Amino acid sequence: CASSSGYSNQPQHF. The full variable domain, rest sourced from reference TRBV7-9 and TRBJ1-5, is DTGVSQNPRHKITKRGQNVTFRCDPISEHNRLYWYRQTLGQGPEFLTYFQNEAQLEKSRLLSDRFSAERPKGSFSTLEIQRTEQGDSAMYLCASSSGYSNQPQHFGDGTRLSIL.

The CDR3 reads CASSTGTYNSPLHF. CDR3 sequence (DNA): TGCGCCAGCAGCACAGGGACGTATAATTCACCCCTCCACTTT. J is TRBJ1-6 and V is TRBV5-1; tentatively, D is TRBD1 (6 bases). Per the germline V gene, CDR1 is SGHRS and CDR2 is YFSETQ. CDR3 length equals 14 residues. Trimming took 4 bases from V and 4 from J, leaving 9 bases between them.

CDR3 bases: TGTGCCAGCAGCTTAGGCGGCTGGGGACTGGCGAATGAAAAACTGTTTTTT. This sequence encodes CASSLGGWGLANEKLFF. This chain connects TRBV5-5 to TRBJ1-4, with a weak D call TRBD1 (5 bases). The CDR3 has 17 residues. Germline V CDR1 and CDR2: SGHKS, YYEKEE (reference sequence). Trimming stripped 2 bases from V and 5 bases from J, with 19 bases between.

This clone was observed a handful of times. V is TRBV6-1 and J is TRBJ2-6; 8 nucleotides match TRBD1. Looked up from germline, CDR1 is MNHNS and CDR2 is SASEGT. Trimming took 8 bases from V and 1 from J; bases not matched to a gene: 1. The CDR3 has 14 residues. CDR3 DNA sequence: TGTGCCAGCTGGACAGGGTCTGGGGCCAACGTCCTGACTTTC. It yields the protein CASWTGSGANVLTF.

This clone was seen only once. This chain uses TRBV29-1 with TRBJ2-1; unclear D gene. Trimming removed 5 bases at V and 1 base at J, with 9 bases between. The CDR3 extends over 13 amino acids. Looked up from germline, CDR1 is SQVTM and CDR2 is ANQGSEA. Here the CDR3 reads CSVLTGSYNEQFF. In DNA, the CDR3 is TGCAGCGTTCTAACCGGGTCCTACAATGAGCAGTTCTTC.

The rearrangement uses TRBV7-2 and TRBJ2-2; D is possibly TRBD1 (5 bases). The CDR3 totals 15 residues. Germline assignment: CDR1 SGHTA and CDR2 FQGNSA. Trimming removed 4 bases at V and 0 bases at J, with 9 bases between. The CDR3 coding sequence is TGTGCCAGCAGCTCCAGGGTGGCGAACACCGGGGAGCTGTTTTTT. Protein: CASSSRVANTGELFF.

This CDR3 is CASSPSRGEPYEQYF. The CDR3 DNA sequence: TGTGCCAGCAGCCCCTCCCGTGGGGAGCCCTACGAGCAGTACTTC. The chain has TRBV7-9 and TRBJ2-7, with D maybe TRBD2 (5 bases). Trimming took off 5 bases at V and 2 bases at J, with 16 bases between the two ends. The CDR3 is made up of 15 amino acids. Germline V gene sequence: CDR1 SEHNR, CDR2 FQNEAQ (reference sequence).

This chain uses TRBV2 with TRBJ1-2; D remains unclear. CDR3 length equals 12 residues. From germline, CDR1 is SNHLY and CDR2 FYNNEI. The ends were cut back, 4 bases at V and 8 bases at J, with 11 bases in the middle. CDR3 bases: TGTGCCAGCAGTGGAATAGGGAGCGGCTACACCTTC. Translated, it gives CASSGIGSGYTF.

This clone has only one observation. This chain links TRBV5-1 with TRBJ1-1; 9 nucleotides align to TRBD1. Germline V gene data show CDR1 as SGHRS and CDR2 as YFSETQ. CDR3 length equals 17 residues. The trim removed 4 bases at V and 1 base at J, leaving 11 bases unmatched. The CDR3: CASSPGGTGRANTEAFF. The CDR3 nucleotides read TGCGCCAGCAGCCCCGGAGGGACAGGGAGGGCGAACACTGAAGCTTTCTTT.

This clone was detected only a few times. The chain links TRBV9 to TRBJ2-7; maybe TRBD1 (5 bases). CDR3 length: 14 residues. Trimming cost V 0 bases and J 2 bases, with 9 bases left between them. The V gene's germline CDR1 is SGDLS and CDR2 YYNGEE. DNA for the CDR3: TGTGCCAGCAGCGTAGACACAGGTCCCTACGAGCAGTACTTC. This sequence encodes CASSVDTGPYEQYF.

J is TRBJ1-4 and V is TRBV13; maybe TRBD1 (5 bases). With 4 bases removed from V and 7 bases from J, the gap between germline ends came to 19 bases. The germline V gene encodes CDR1 PRHDT and CDR2 FYEKMQ (reference sequence). This CDR3 comprises 16 residues. CDR3 coding DNA: TGTGCCAGCAGCTCCCGGGGGAAGGGTTTAGGTGAAAAACTGTTTTTT. Translation: CASSSRGKGLGEKLFF.

The rearrangement links TRBV5-6 to TRBJ2-7, with 7 bases matching TRBD1. The CDR3 loop spans 14 amino acids. V shed 2 bases, J shed 1 base, and the junction held 3 bases outside the gene matches. Per the germline V gene, CDR1 is SGHDT and CDR2 is YYEEEE. CDR3 DNA sequence: TGTGCCAGCAGCTTCGGGACAGTTTCCTACGAGCAGTACTTC. Protein: CASSFGTVSYEQYF. The full variable domain, rest sourced from reference TRBV5-6 and TRBJ2-7, is DAGVTQSPTHLIKTRGQQVTLRCSPKSGHDTVSWYQQALGQGPQFIFQYYEEEERQRGNFPDRFSGHQFPNYSSELNVNALLLGDSALYLCASSFGTVSYEQYFGPGTRLTVT.

The chain joins TRBV7-2 to TRBJ2-3; TRBD2 is a possible D gene (6 bases). Germline V lookup: CDR1 SGHTA, CDR2 FQGNSA. V was trimmed by 5 bases and J by 3 bases, leaving 12 bases between them. The CDR3 extends over 14 amino acids. The CDR3 DNA follows: TGTGCCAGCAGCAACGGGGGTCCGACAGATACGCAGTATTTT. It yields the protein CASSNGGPTDTQYF. Based on the CDR3 plus reference TRBV7-2 and TRBJ2-3, the full variable domain is GAGVSQSPSNKVTEKGKDVELRCDPISGHTALYWYRQSLGQGLEFLIYFQGNSAPDKSGLPSDRFSAERTGGSVSTLTIQRTQQEDSAVYLCASSNGGPTDTQYFGPGTRLTVL.

The V and J genes are TRBV1 and TRBJ1-5. TRBV1 is a recognized pseudogene. The CDR3 totals 21 residues. The CDR3 region is CTSSQDPGLRRRGISNQPQHF. CDR3 nucleotides: TGCACCAGCAGCCAAGATCCCGGCCTCAGGCGTCGGGGGATAAGCAATCAGCCCCAGCATTTT.

The sample holds a few counts of this clone. This CDR3 reads CASSLSPGDSNYGYTF. The CDR3 bases are TGTGCCAGCAGCTTATCGCCCGGGGATTCTAACTATGGCTACACCTTC. The chain is built from TRBV7-9 and TRBJ1-2, with D unresolved. Trimming pared 2 bases from V and 0 bases from J, leaving 13 bases between. CDR1 and CDR2 from the germline V gene are SEHNR and FQNEAQ (reference sequence). This CDR3 is 16 amino acids long.